This T cell receptor (beta chain) appears in the sequencing data of a study of CD4+ T cells in melanoma. Germline V gene sequence: CDR1 SGHRS, CDR2 YFSETQ. The germline V and J ends were trimmed by 0 bases and 4 bases, with 13 bases remaining between them. CDR3 length: 16 amino acids. Some clones are missing from TCRdb's copy, which holds only in-frame ones; the method was immunoSEQ multiplex PCR. The sample lists about 20,000 clones, approximately 83% seen once, with 4% to 5.5% in the top ten. Study outcomes and limitations: Diverse differentiation states were reported for melanoma neoantigen-specific CD4+ T cells.

Turning to this clone: As yet, its antigen is unknown.

The receptor was isolated from a human donor with melanoma. This chain connects TRBV5-1 to TRBJ2-2; D may match TRBD1 or TRBD2 (6 bases each). Sequencing was performed on cells from a culture (not recorded whether cultured in vitro). The CDR3 DNA sequence: TGCGCCAGCAGCTTGGAATGGGGGGCTAGCACCGGGGAGCTGTTTTTT. This translates into CASSLEWGASTGELFF.